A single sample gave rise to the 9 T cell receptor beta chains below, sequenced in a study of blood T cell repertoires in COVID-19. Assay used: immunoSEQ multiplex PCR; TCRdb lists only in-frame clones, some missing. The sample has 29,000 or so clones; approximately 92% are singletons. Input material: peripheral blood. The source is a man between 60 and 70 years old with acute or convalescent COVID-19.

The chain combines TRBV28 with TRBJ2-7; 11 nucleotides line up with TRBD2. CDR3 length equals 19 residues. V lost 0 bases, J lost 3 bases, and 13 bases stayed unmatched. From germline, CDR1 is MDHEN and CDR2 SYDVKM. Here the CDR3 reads CASSLWTSSGTSGRYEQYF. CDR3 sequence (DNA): TGTGCCAGCAGTTTATGGACAAGCTCCGGGACTAGCGGACGCTACGAGCAGTACTTC. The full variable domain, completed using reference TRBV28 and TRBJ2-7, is DVKVTQSSRYLVKRTGEKVFLECVQDMDHENMFWYRQDPGLGLRLIYFSYDVKMKEKGDIPEGYSVSREKKERFSLILESASTNQTSMYLCASSLWTSSGTSGRYEQYFGPGTRLTVT.

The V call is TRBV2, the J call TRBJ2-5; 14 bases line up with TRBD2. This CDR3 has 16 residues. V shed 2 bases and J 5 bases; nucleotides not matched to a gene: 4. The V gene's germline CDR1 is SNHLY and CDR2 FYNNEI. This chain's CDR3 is CASSEQGLAGVETQYF. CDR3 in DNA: TGTGCCAGCAGTGAACAGGGACTAGCGGGAGTGGAGACCCAGTACTTC.

Here the CDR3 DNA reads TGTGCCACCAGCAGAGAGTATGGTCTGGACAGGGCTAATGGCTACACCTTC. Translated, it gives CATSREYGLDRANGYTF. The gene calls are TRBV15 and TRBJ1-2, with 8 bases that match TRBD1. This CDR3 has 17 amino acids. Germline V gene lookup returns CDR1 LNHNV and CDR2 YYDKDF (reference sequence). Unmatched junction bases numbered 12, after V lost 0 bases and J lost 6 bases.

CDR3 region: CASSEAAKTQYF. The CDR3 region has the DNA TGTGCCAGCAGTGAAGCAGCCAAGACCCAGTACTTC. The chain carries TRBV6-1 and TRBJ2-5; D unclear. The CDR3 has 12 amino acids. Trimming stripped 0 bases from V and 6 bases from J, with 5 bases between. Germline V gene data show CDR1 as MNHNS and CDR2 as SASEGT.

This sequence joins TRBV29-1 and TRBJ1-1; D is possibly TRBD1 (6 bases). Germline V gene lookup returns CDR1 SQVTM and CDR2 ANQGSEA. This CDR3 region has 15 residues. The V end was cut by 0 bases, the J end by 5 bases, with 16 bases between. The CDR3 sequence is CSVEDLRGGRTEAFF. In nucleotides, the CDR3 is TGCAGCGTTGAAGATCTAAGGGGGGGTCGGACTGAAGCTTTCTTT. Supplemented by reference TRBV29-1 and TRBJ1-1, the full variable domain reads SAVISQKPSRDICQRGTSLTIQCQVDSQVTMMFWYRQQPGQSLTLIATANQGSEATYESGFVIDKFPISRPNLTFSTLTVSNMSPEDSSIYLCSVEDLRGGRTEAFFGQGTRLTVV.

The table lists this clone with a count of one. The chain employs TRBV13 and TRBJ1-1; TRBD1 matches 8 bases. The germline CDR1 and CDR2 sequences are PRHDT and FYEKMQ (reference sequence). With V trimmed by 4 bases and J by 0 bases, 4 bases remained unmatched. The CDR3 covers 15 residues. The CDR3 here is CASSYNRGMNTEAFF. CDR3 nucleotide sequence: TGTGCCAGCAGCTACAACAGGGGGATGAACACTGAAGCTTTCTTT.

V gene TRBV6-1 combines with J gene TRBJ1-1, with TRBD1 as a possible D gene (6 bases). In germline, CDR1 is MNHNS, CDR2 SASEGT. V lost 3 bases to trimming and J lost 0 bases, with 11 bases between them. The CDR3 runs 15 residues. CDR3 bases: TGTGCCAGCAGTGAGTTGCGGACAGTGAACACTGAAGCTTTCTTT. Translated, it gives CASSELRTVNTEAFF.

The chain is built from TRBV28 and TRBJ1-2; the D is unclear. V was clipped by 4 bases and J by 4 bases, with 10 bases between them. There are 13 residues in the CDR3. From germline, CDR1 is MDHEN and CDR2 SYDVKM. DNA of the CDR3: TGTGCCAGCAGTTATCAGGATCGCTATGGCTACACCTTC. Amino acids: CASSYQDRYGYTF.

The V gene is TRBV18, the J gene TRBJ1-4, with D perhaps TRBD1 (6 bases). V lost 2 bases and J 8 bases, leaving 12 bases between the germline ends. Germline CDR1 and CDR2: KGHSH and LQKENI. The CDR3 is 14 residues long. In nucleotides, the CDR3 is TGTGCCAGCTCACCAAACTCAGGGGAGGAAAAACTGTTTTTT. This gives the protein CASSPNSGEEKLFF.